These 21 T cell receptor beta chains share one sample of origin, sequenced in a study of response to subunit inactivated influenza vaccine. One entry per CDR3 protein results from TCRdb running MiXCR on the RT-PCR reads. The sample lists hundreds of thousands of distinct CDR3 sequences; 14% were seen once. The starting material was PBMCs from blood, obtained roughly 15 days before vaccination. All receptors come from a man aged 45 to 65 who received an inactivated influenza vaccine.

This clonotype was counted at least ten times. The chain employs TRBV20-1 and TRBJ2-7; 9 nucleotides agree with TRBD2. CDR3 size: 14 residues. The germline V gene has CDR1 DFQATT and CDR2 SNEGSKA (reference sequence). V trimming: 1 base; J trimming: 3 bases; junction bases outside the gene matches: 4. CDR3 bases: TGCAGTGCTAGAGTGCGGGGGGGCGGCTACGAGCAGTACTTC. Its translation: CSARVRGGGYEQYF.

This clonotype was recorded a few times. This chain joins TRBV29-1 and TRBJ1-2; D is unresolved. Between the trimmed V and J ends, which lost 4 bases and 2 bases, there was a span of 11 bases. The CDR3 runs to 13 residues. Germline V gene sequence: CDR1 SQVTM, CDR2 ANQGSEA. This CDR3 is CSVASGPNYGYTF. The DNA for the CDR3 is TGCAGCGTTGCCAGCGGGCCGAACTATGGCTACACCTTC. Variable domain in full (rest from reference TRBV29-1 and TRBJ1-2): SAVISQKPSRDICQRGTSLTIQCQVDSQVTMMFWYRQQPGQSLTLIATANQGSEATYESGFVIDKFPISRPNLTFSTLTVSNMSPEDSSIYLCSVASGPNYGYTFGSGTRLTVV.

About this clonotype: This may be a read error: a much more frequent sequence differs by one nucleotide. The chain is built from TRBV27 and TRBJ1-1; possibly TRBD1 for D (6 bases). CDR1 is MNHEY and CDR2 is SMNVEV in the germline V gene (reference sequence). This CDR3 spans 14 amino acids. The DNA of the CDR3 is TGTGCCAGCAGGAGGGACACCATGAACACTGAAGCTCTCTTT. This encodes CASRRDTMNTEALF.

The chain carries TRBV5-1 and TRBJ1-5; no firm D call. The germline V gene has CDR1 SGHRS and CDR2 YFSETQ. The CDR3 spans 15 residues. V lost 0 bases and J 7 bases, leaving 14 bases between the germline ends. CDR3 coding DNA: TGCGCCAGCAGCTTGGATTCCGTATCAGGACAGCCCCAGCATTTT. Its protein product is CASSLDSVSGQPQHF.

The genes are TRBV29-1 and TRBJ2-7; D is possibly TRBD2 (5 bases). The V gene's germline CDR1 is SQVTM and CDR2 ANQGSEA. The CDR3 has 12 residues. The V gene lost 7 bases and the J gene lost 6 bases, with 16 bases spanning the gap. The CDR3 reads CSARGVLGEQYF. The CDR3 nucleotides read TGCAGCGCCCGGGGAGTCCTTGGCGAGCAGTACTTC.

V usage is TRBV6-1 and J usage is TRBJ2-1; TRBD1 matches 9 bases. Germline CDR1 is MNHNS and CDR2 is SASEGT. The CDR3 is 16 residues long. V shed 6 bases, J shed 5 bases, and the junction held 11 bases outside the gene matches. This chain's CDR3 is CASRPQGTGTHNEQFF. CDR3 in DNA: TGTGCCAGCAGACCCCAGGGGACAGGGACCCACAATGAGCAGTTCTTC.

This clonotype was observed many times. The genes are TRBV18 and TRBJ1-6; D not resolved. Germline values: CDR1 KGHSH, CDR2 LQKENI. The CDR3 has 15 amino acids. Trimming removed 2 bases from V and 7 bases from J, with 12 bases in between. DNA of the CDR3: TGTGCCAGCTCACCAAGACGGGTTCTCAATTCACCCCTCCACTTT. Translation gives CASSPRRVLNSPLHF.

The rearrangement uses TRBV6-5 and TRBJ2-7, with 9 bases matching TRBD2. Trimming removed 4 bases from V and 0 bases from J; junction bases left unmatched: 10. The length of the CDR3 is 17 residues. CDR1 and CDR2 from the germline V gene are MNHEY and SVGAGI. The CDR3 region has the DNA TGTGCCAGCAGTTCCGTTCAGACTAGCGGATACTCCTACGAGCAGTACTTC. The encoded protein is CASSSVQTSGYSYEQYF.

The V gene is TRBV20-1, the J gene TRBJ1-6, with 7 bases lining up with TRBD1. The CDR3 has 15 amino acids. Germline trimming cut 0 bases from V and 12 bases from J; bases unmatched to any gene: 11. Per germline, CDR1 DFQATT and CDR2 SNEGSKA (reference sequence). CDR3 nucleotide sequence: TGCAGTGCTAGAGAGGGAGGAGCAGGGGGGAAACCCCTCCACTTT. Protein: CSAREGGAGGKPLHF.

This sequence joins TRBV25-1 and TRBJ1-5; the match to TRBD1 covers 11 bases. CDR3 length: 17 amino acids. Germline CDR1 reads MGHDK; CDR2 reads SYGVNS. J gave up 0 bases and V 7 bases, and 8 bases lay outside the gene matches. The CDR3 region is CASTNGTGGRSNQPQHF. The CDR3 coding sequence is TGTGCCAGCACCAACGGGACAGGGGGACGTAGCAATCAGCCCCAGCATTTT.

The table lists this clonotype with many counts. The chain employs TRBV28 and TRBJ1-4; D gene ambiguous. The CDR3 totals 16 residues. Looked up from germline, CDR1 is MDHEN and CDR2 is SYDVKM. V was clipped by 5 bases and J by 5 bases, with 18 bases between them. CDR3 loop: CASSPRGRPKNEKLFF. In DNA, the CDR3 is TGTGCCAGCAGTCCCCGAGGACGCCCAAAAAATGAAAAACTGTTTTTT. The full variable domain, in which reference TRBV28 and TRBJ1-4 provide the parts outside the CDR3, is DVKVTQSSRYLVKRTGEKVFLECVQDMDHENMFWYRQDPGLGLRLIYFSYDVKMKEKGDIPEGYSVSREKKERFSLILESASTNQTSMYLCASSPRGRPKNEKLFFGSGTQLSVL.

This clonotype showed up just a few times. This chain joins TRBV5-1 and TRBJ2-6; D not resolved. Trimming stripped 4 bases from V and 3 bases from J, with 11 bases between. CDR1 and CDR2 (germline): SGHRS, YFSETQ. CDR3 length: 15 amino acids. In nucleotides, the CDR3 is TGCGCCAGCAGCCCCCAGAAAATTGGGGCCAACGTCCTGACTTTC. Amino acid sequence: CASSPQKIGANVLTF.

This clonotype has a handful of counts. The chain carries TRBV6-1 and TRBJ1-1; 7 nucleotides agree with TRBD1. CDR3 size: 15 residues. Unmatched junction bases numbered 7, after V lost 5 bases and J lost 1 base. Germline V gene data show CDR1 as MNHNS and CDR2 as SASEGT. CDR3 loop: CASSLLQGRNTEAFF. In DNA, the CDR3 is TGTGCCAGCAGTCTTTTACAGGGGCGGAACACTGAAGCTTTCTTT.

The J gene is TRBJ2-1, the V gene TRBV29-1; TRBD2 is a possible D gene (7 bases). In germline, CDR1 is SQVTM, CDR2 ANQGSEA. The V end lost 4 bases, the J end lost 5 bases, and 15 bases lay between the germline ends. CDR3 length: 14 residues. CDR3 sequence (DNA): TGCAGCGTTGCAGGCGGGGGCGTCGACAATGAGCAGTTCTTC. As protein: CSVAGGGVDNEQFF.

The CDR3 protein is CASSLKPGGAGTGELFF. The CDR3 coding sequence is TGTGCCAGCAGCTTAAAGCCGGGGGGCGCGGGCACCGGGGAGCTGTTTTTT. This chain uses TRBV7-3 with TRBJ2-2, with D perhaps matching TRBD2 (7 bases). Germline-derived CDR1 and CDR2 are SGHTA and FQGTGA. V was clipped by 1 base and J by 4 bases, with 16 bases between them. CDR3 size: 17 residues.

In DNA, the CDR3 is TGTGCCAGCAGTTCCCAGGGGCATGGAAACATTCAGTACTTC. Residues: CASSSQGHGNIQYF. J is TRBJ2-4 and V is TRBV28, with a possible D match to TRBD1 (6 bases). Trimming pared 4 bases from V and 6 bases from J, leaving 13 bases between. The V gene's germline CDR1 is MDHEN and CDR2 SYDVKM. The CDR3 is made up of 14 amino acids.

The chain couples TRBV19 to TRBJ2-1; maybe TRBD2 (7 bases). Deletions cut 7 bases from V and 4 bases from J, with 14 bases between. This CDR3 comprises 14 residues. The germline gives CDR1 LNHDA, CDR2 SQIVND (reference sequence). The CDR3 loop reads CASKLRGLYNEQFF. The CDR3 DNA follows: TGTGCCAGTAAGTTGCGGGGGCTATACAATGAGCAGTTCTTC.

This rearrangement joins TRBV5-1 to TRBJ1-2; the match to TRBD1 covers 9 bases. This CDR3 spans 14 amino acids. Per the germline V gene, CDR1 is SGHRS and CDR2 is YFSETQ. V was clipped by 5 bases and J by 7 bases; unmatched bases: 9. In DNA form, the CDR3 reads TGCGCCAGCAGACCGGACAGGGGAGGCCTTGGCTACACCTTC. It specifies CASRPDRGGLGYTF.

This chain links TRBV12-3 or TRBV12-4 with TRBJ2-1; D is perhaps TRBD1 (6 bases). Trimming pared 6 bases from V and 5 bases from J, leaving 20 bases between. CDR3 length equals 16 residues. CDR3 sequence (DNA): TGTGCCAGCAGCCTATTTATACCAGGGGCCAACAATGAGCAGTTCTTC. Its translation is CASSLFIPGANNEQFF.

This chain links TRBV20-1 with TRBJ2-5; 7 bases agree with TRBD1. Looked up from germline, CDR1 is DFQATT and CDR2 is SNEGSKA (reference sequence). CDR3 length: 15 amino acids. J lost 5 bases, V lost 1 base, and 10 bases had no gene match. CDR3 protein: CSARGPTGILETQYF. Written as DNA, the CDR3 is TGCAGTGCTAGAGGACCGACAGGGATTTTGGAGACCCAGTACTTC.

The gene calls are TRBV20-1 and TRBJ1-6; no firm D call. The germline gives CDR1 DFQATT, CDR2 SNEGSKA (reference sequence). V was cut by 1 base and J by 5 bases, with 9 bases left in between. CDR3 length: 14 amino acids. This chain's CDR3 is CSARGEGNNSPLHF. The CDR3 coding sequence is TGCAGTGCTAGAGGGGAAGGAAATAATTCACCCCTCCACTTT.